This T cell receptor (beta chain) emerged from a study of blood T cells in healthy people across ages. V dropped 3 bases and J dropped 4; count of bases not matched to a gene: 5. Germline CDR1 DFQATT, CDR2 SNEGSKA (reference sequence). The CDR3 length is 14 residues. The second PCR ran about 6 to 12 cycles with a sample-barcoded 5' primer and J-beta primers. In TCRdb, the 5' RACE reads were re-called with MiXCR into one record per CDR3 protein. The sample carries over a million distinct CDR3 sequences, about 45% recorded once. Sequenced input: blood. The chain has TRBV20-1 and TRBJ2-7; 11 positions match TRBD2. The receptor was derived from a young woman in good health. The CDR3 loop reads CSASDPSGRYEQYF. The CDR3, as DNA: TGCAGTGCTAGTGATCCTAGCGGGAGGTACGAGCAGTACTTC.